The table lists the clone carrying this T cell receptor (beta chain) with a few counts. Its antigen is not known. The junction differs from germline at one of its ends, possibly a read error. This CDR3 is 14 amino acids long. In germline, CDR1 is MNHEY, CDR2 SMNVEV (reference sequence). This sample's TCRbeta library carried unique molecular identifier barcodes. TCRdb re-derived calls from the PCR reads in MiXCR, one entry per CDR3 protein. The table includes 540,000 or so distinct CDR3 sequences, roughly 23% detected once. The sample originates from a study of T-cell reconstitution after alpha-beta-depleted transplantation in children. Notes on the study in general: Elevated TCRbeta diversity at day 60 was traced, in some patients, to surviving recipient T cells and thymic progenitors. Several hundred expanded graft clones reportedly supplied alpha-beta T cells about two months after transplant. Newly made T cells mostly supplied T-cell counts and diversity one year after transplant.

The sequence was collected from a boy younger than two who had a stem cell transplant for acute myeloid leukemia, so the T cells may come from the graft donor. This specimen was PBMCs, mostly from graft donor cells, taken 360 days after TCRalphabeta/CD19-depleted stem cell transplant. The chain employs TRBV27 and TRBJ2-7, with D perhaps matching TRBD1 (6 bases). CDR3 region: CASSLSGTLYEQYF. CDR3 DNA sequence: TGTGCCAGCAGTCTATCCGGGACACTCTACGAGCAGTACTTC.